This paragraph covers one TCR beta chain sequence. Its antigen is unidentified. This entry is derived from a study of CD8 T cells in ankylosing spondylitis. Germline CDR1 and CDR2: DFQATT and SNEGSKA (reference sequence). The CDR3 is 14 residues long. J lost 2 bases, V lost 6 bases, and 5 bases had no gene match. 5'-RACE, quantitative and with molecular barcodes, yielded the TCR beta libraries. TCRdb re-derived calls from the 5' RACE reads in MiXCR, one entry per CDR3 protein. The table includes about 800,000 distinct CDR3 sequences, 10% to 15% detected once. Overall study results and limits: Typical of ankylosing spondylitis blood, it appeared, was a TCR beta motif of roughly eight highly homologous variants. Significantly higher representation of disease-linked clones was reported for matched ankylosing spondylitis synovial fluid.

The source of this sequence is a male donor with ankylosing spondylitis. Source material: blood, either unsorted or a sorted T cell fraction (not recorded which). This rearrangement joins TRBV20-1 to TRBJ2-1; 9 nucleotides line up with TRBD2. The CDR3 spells CSALSSGTYNEQFF. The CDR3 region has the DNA TGCAGTGCCCTTTCTAGCGGGACCTACAATGAGCAGTTCTTC.